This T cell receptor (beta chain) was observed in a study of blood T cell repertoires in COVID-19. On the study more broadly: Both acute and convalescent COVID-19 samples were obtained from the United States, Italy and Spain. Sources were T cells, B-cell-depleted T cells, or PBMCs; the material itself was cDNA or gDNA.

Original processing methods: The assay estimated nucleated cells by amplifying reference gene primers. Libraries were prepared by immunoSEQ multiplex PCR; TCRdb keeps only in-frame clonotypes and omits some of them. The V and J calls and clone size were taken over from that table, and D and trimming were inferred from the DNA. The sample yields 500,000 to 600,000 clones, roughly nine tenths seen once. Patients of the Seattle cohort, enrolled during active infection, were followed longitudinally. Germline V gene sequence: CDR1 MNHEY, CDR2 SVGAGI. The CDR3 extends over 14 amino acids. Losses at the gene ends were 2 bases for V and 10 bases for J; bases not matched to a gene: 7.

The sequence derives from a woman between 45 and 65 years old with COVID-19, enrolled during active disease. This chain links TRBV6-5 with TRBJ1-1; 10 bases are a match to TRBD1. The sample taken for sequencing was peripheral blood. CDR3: CASSYTGQGGRAFF. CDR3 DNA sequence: TGTGCCAGCAGTTACACTGGACAGGGGGGGAGAGCTTTCTTT.